Shown below are 30 T cell receptor beta chains from a single sample sequenced in a study of T cells in Graves' hyperthyroidism and ophthalmopathy. RNA transcripts gave rise to amplified TCR beta CDR3 regions. RT-PCR in the first round (using the HTBI primer set) targeted the TCR CDR3. MiXCR, applied by TCRdb to the multiplex PCR reads, yields one record per CDR3 protein. Of over 700,000 distinct CDR3 sequences in the sample, approximately 40% are singletons; the top ten hold approximately 31%. The sequenced sample was blood. These receptors all stem from a woman aged 40 to 49 with Graves' hyperthyroidism.

This clonotype occurred a few times. The CDR3 DNA sequence: TGTGCCAGTACTCCGCTTACAGGGGAGGGCGGCTACACCTTC. It encodes CASTPLTGEGGYTF. This sequence joins TRBV19 and TRBJ1-2; TRBD1 matches 7 bases. Trimming at V came to 7 bases and at J to 8 bases, leaving 13 bases not matched to a gene. The CDR3 consists of 14 residues. CDR1 and CDR2 from the germline V gene are LNHDA and SQIVND (reference sequence).

This clonotype has at least ten counts. The J gene is TRBJ1-6, the V gene TRBV7-8, with D possibly being TRBD1 (6 bases). The CDR3 has 14 amino acids. CDR1 and CDR2 (germline): SGHVS, FQNEAQ. V lost 5 bases and J 10 bases, leaving 15 bases between the germline ends. Written as DNA, the CDR3 is TGTGCCAGCAGCGCACCCCAGGGGAGGTCACCCCTCCACTTT. Translating it yields CASSAPQGRSPLHF.

This clonotype has ten or more counts. The rearrangement links TRBV7-2 to TRBJ1-1; no firm D call. Trimming shortened V by 2 bases and J by 5 bases, and 12 bases separated the two germline ends. Germline CDR1 and CDR2: SGHTA and FQGNSA. CDR3 length: 14 residues. The CDR3 coding sequence is TGTGCCAGCAGCTTAACGAGCTCAGCTACTGAAGCTTTCTTT. Amino acid sequence: CASSLTSSATEAFF.

V is TRBV7-2 and J is TRBJ1-4, with 9 bases fitting TRBD1. The length of the CDR3 is 17 residues. The germline V gene encodes CDR1 SGHTA and CDR2 FQGNSA. Trimming at V came to 3 bases and at J to 0 bases, leaving 5 bases not matched to a gene. The CDR3 DNA reads TGTGCCAGCAGCTTCCGGGACAGGGAGACAACTAATGAAAAACTGTTTTTT. It codes for CASSFRDRETTNEKLFF.

J is TRBJ1-2 and V is TRBV20-1; 9 positions match TRBD1. Germline CDR1 reads DFQATT; CDR2 reads SNEGSKA (reference sequence). The CDR3 is 14 residues long. V lost 2 bases to trimming and J lost 4 bases; unmatched junction nucleotides: 5. The chain's CDR3 is CSARTGGQGYGYTF. CDR3 DNA: TGCAGTGCTAGAACAGGGGGACAGGGCTATGGCTACACCTTC.

Details on this clonotype: At one boundary the junction diverges from the germline segment, which might be a read error. The V and J genes are TRBV20-1 and TRBJ1-5; no clear D. Germline CDR1 DFQATT, CDR2 SNEGSKA (reference sequence). The CDR3 is made up of 20 amino acids. CDR3 residues: CSARGIRGPPGERSSQPQHF. For the CDR3, the DNA is TGCAGTGCTAGAGGCATCCGGGGTCCTCCCGGGGAAAGGAGCAGTCAGCCCCAGCATTTT.

This rearrangement joins TRBV20-1 to TRBJ2-3; perhaps TRBD1 as D (5 bases). CDR3 size: 13 residues. The germline gives CDR1 DFQATT, CDR2 SNEGSKA (reference sequence). V lost 2 bases and J lost 4, with 10 bases in between. The CDR3 nucleotides read TGCAGTGCTAGATCGACAGTTCCAGATACGCAGTATTTT. Protein sequence: CSARSTVPDTQYF.

The V gene is TRBV28, the J gene TRBJ1-4; no reliable D call. The CDR3 extends over 12 amino acids. V was cut by 6 bases and J by 6 bases, with 8 bases left in between. Germline-derived CDR1 and CDR2 are MDHEN and SYDVKM. The CDR3 DNA reads as TGTGCCAGCAGACGGAGGGATGAAAAACTGTTTTTT. Translation gives CASRRRDEKLFF.

This clonotype has just a few counts. The rearrangement links TRBV20-1 to TRBJ1-2; D remains ambiguous. CDR1 is DFQATT, CDR2 SNEGSKA, per germline (reference sequence). V dropped 6 bases and J dropped 4 bases, with 15 bases sitting between them. This CDR3 has 13 residues. The CDR3 loop is CSAQEPGGYGYTF. The CDR3 bases are TGCAGTGCCCAGGAGCCAGGCGGCTATGGCTACACCTTC.

This clonotype was seen more than once but under ten times. The chain links TRBV4-1 to TRBJ1-1; 7 nucleotides agree with TRBD1. Germline CDR1 and CDR2: MGHRA and YSYEKL. The CDR3 totals 16 residues. V trimming: 3 bases; J trimming: 4 bases; junction bases outside the gene matches: 11. The CDR3 sequence: CASSQALQGIGTEAFF. The DNA of the CDR3 is TGCGCCAGCAGCCAGGCCCTACAGGGGATAGGCACTGAAGCTTTCTTT.

This clonotype was seen a few times. CDR3 amino acids: CASSQTDNTEAFF. The CDR3 DNA sequence: TGTGCCAGCAGCCAGACCGATAACACTGAAGCTTTCTTT. The genes are TRBV12-3 or TRBV12-4 and TRBJ1-1, with D uncertain. Deletions cut 6 bases from V and 2 bases from J, with 10 bases between. This CDR3 contains 13 residues.

Comments on this clonotype: It may be a read error: a sequence one base away is much more abundant. This chain joins TRBV10-3 and TRBJ2-2; D is undetermined. Germline CDR1 is ENHRY and CDR2 is SYGVKD. The length of the CDR3 is 14 residues. The CDR3: CAISEKVNNGELFF. CDR3 bases: TGTGCCATCAGTGAGAAAGTGAACAACGGGGAGCTGTTTTTT.

The gene calls are TRBV27 and TRBJ2-2, with D uncertain. V lost 0 bases and J lost 5, with 7 bases in between. The germline V gene encodes CDR1 MNHEY and CDR2 SMNVEV (reference sequence). This CDR3 is built from 14 residues. The CDR3 here is CASSLSAETGELFF. The CDR3 region has the DNA TGTGCCAGCAGTTTATCGGCCGAAACCGGGGAGCTGTTTTTT.

Ten or more counts support this clonotype. The chain has TRBV7-8 and TRBJ1-5, with D perhaps TRBD1 (5 bases). Per germline, CDR1 SGHVS and CDR2 FQNEAQ. The CDR3 is made up of 15 amino acids. The ends were cut back, 0 bases at V and 4 bases at J, with 10 bases in the middle. CDR3 amino acids: CASSLAGPRNQPQHF. In DNA, the CDR3 is TGTGCCAGCAGCTTAGCGGGGCCGCGGAATCAGCCCCAGCATTTT.

This clonotype has a count of ten or more. The chain is built from TRBV24-1 and TRBJ2-5; 13 nucleotides line up with TRBD2. The CDR3 is made up of 14 amino acids. In germline, CDR1 is KGHDR, CDR2 SFDVKD. Trimming took 11 bases from V and 2 from J; bases not matched to a gene: 4. The CDR3 nucleotides are TGTGCCAACCTACTAGCGGGAGGGCAAGAGACCCAGTACTTC. Amino acid sequence: CANLLAGGQETQYF.

This clonotype appeared many times. V is TRBV19 and J is TRBJ1-5; 11 positions agree with TRBD1. V trimming: 0 bases; J trimming: 6 bases; junction bases outside the gene matches: 4. Per the germline V gene, CDR1 is LNHDA and CDR2 is SQIVND (reference sequence). The CDR3 is made up of 16 amino acids. Written as DNA, the CDR3 is TGTGCCAGTAGTATAGAGGACAGGGGGCTGCTTCAGCCCCAGCATTTT. This translates into CASSIEDRGLLQPQHF. Using reference TRBV19 and TRBJ1-5 for the parts outside the CDR3, the full variable domain is DGGITQSPKYLFRKEGQNVTLSCEQNLNHDAMYWYRQDPGQGLRLIYYSQIVNDFQKGDIAEGYSVSREKKESFPLTVTSAQKNPTAFYLCASSIEDRGLLQPQHFGDGTRLSIL.

A few counts support this clonotype. The rearrangement links TRBV10-2 to TRBJ1-2, with 7 bases that match TRBD1. Losses at the gene ends were 3 bases for V and 3 bases for J; bases not matched to a gene: 10. Germline assignment: CDR1 WSHSY and CDR2 SAAADI. The CDR3 runs 16 residues. The CDR3, as DNA: TGCGCCAGCAGTGATACTAAGCAGGGGGAAGACTATGGCTACACCTTC. Translated, it gives CASSDTKQGEDYGYTF.

As regards this clonotype: A single base separates this from a much larger clone, so it may be a read error. This rearrangement joins TRBV5-1 to TRBJ2-7; tentatively, D is TRBD2 (5 bases). V lost 1 base and J lost 6, with 11 bases in between. The CDR3 runs to 13 residues. Germline CDR1 is SGHRS and CDR2 is YFSETQ. The CDR3 loop reads CASSLKRRGEQYF. DNA of the CDR3: TGCGCCAGCAGCTTGAAAAGACGGGGCGAGCAGTACTTC.

Only a few counts were recorded for this clonotype. This chain uses TRBV29-1 with TRBJ1-1, with D uncertain. Looked up from germline, CDR1 is SQVTM and CDR2 is ANQGSEA. V was trimmed by 5 bases and J by 2 bases, leaving 6 bases between them. CDR3 size: 11 residues. CDR3 residues: CSVFRNTEAFF. The CDR3, as DNA: TGCAGCGTTTTCCGAAACACTGAAGCTTTCTTT.

This clonotype has at least ten counts. This chain uses TRBV10-3 with TRBJ1-1; 8 positions match TRBD1. CDR1 and CDR2 (germline): ENHRY, SYGVKD. CDR3 length equals 18 residues. Germline trimming cut 6 bases from V and 1 base from J; bases unmatched to any gene: 16. CDR3 in amino acids: CAIRKHRDRLEKNTEAFF. CDR3 nucleotide sequence: TGTGCCATCAGGAAGCACCGGGACAGGTTAGAGAAGAACACTGAAGCTTTCTTT.

This clonotype appeared many times. This sequence joins TRBV2 and TRBJ2-7, with D uncertain. CDR1 SNHLY and CDR2 FYNNEI come from the germline V gene. This CDR3 is built from 11 residues. Trimming cost V 6 bases and J 6 bases, with 9 bases left between them. CDR3 DNA sequence: TGTGCCAGCAGACTCATAGGCGAGCAGTACTTC. Its translation: CASRLIGEQYF. Filled out from reference TRBV2 and TRBJ2-7, the complete variable domain reads EPEVTQTPSHQVTQMGQEVILRCVPISNHLYFYWYRQILGQKVEFLVSFYNNEISEKSEIFDDQFSVERPDGSNFTLKIRSTKLEDSAMYFCASRLIGEQYFGPGTRLTVT.

This clonotype was observed a handful of times. The chain couples TRBV4-3 to TRBJ1-6; TRBD1 aligns across 10 bases. CDR3 length: 14 amino acids. Losses at the gene ends were 7 bases for V and 11 bases for J; bases not matched to a gene: 8. Germline V CDR1 and CDR2: LGHNA, YSLEER. Here the CDR3 DNA reads TGCGCCAGCACCGCCGGGACAGGGGAAACACCCCTCCACTTT. Its translation: CASTAGTGETPLHF.

This clonotype was counted ten times or more. CDR3 in DNA: TGTGCCAGCAGTGAAAGAACAGGGGGGTTCATGACTGAAGCTTTCTTT. It specifies CASSERTGGFMTEAFF. The chain is built from TRBV2 and TRBJ1-1; 8 bases agree with TRBD1. The CDR3 loop spans 16 amino acids. The germline V gene encodes CDR1 SNHLY and CDR2 FYNNEI. The junction had 10 bases not matched to a gene; V was cut back by 2 bases and J by 5 bases. The full variable domain, rest sourced from reference TRBV2 and TRBJ1-1, is EPEVTQTPSHQVTQMGQEVILRCVPISNHLYFYWYRQILGQKVEFLVSFYNNEISEKSEIFDDQFSVERPDGSNFTLKIRSTKLEDSAMYFCASSERTGGFMTEAFFGQGTRLTVV.

This clonotype showed up many times. The chain couples TRBV9 to TRBJ1-2, with D maybe TRBD1 (6 bases). From germline, CDR1 is SGDLS and CDR2 YYNGEE. The CDR3 length is 16 residues. The V end lost 0 bases, the J end lost 7 bases, and 19 bases lay between the germline ends. The CDR3 is CASSVEGTGGYGGYTF. The CDR3 nucleotides are TGTGCCAGCAGCGTAGAGGGGACGGGGGGCTACGGTGGCTACACCTTC.

Note on this clonotype: A much more abundant neighbour one base away suggests this may be a read error. This chain joins TRBV6-5 and TRBJ2-5; possibly TRBD2 for D (6 bases). The CDR3 covers 15 residues. Germline values: CDR1 MNHEY, CDR2 SVGAGI. CDR3 in DNA: TGTGCCAGCAGTCCCGACCGGACTATCCAAGAGGCCCAGTACTTC. Translation: CASSPDRTIQEAQYF.

The chain links TRBV28 to TRBJ1-6; D is unclear. The ends were cut back, 6 bases at V and 12 bases at J, with 9 bases in the middle. The CDR3 is 11 amino acids. CDR1 and CDR2 from the germline V gene are MDHEN and SYDVKM. DNA for the CDR3: TGTGCCAGCAGCTCGATTCTACCCCTCCACTTT. Protein: CASSSILPLHF.

The chain is built from TRBV6-1 and TRBJ1-5, with D possibly matching TRBD1 (6 bases). The CDR3 has 15 residues. V was pared by 4 bases and J by 4 bases, with 14 bases between. Germline V CDR1 and CDR2: MNHNS, SASEGT. DNA for the CDR3: TGTGCCAGCAGTGTCGGGGGCGCGGAGAATCAGCCCCAGCATTTT. Translating it yields CASSVGGAENQPQHF.

This clonotype was seen more than once but under ten times. This chain uses TRBV5-6 with TRBJ1-2, with a tentative D call TRBD1 (5 bases). CDR3 length: 14 residues. Germline V gene sequence: CDR1 SGHDT, CDR2 YYEEEE. With 4 bases removed from V and 3 bases from J, the gap between germline ends came to 13 bases. In nucleotides, the CDR3 is TGTGCCAGCAGCCGACAGATCCTCTACTATGGCTACACCTTC. Amino acids: CASSRQILYYGYTF.

This clonotype was observed many times. The chain recombines TRBV9 with TRBJ2-5, with TRBD1 identical over 9 bases. CDR3 size: 14 residues. Germline lookup yields CDR1 SGDLS and CDR2 YYNGEE. V was pared by 2 bases and J by 4 bases, with 3 bases of the junction left unmatched. In DNA, the CDR3 is TGTGCCAGCAGCGTGGACAGGGGCGGAGAGACCCAGTACTTC. Translating gives CASSVDRGGETQYF.

The chain recombines TRBV6-5 with TRBJ2-7, with D perhaps matching TRBD1 (5 bases). Per the germline V gene, CDR1 is MNHEY and CDR2 is SVGAGI. This CDR3 has 13 amino acids. The V end lost 0 bases, the J end lost 7 bases, and 10 bases lay between the germline ends. The CDR3 reads CASSYSRSGEQYF. The CDR3, as DNA: TGTGCCAGCAGTTACTCGAGGTCAGGGGAGCAGTACTTC.